The present T cell receptor beta chain was sequenced within a study of Tregs in tolerant kidney transplant recipients. Assay used: immunoSEQ multiplex PCR; TCRdb lists only in-frame clones, some missing. The repertoire table contains some 1,000 clones. Mixed chimerism was transient after nonmyeloablative marrow transplants from related graft donors. Unstimulated Tregs (CD4+CD25+CD127-) and CD4+CD25- non-Tregs were sorted from PBMCs. Details on this clone: Its antigen is as yet unknown. Read coverage stops 3 residues before the CDR3 terminus; the germline J gene supplies the remainder.

Germline loops: CDR1 LNHDA, CDR2 SQIVND (reference sequence). Trimming cost V 3 bases and J 4 bases, with 15 bases left between them. The CDR3 covers 15 residues. General study results and limits: This study did not directly address biological reproducibility. Some patients' samples used different primers over time, so nucleotide sequences weren't comparable. Tolerant patients' donor-specific Tregs expanded beyond overall Tregs, suggesting antigen-driven growth.

The chain links TRBV19 to TRBJ2-5; D might be TRBD2 (6 bases). This TCR was sampled from a human patient who received a combined kidney and bone marrow transplant. Some T cells could come from the graft donor. The sample here was CD4+ T cells from blood (PBMCs), taken approximately 14 months after the transplant. The DNA read from the CDR3 is TGTGCCAGTAGTATGGGGGGTGGGAGAGCAGAGACC. Translation gives CASSMGGGRAET. In full, the CDR3 reads CASSMGGGRAETQYF.